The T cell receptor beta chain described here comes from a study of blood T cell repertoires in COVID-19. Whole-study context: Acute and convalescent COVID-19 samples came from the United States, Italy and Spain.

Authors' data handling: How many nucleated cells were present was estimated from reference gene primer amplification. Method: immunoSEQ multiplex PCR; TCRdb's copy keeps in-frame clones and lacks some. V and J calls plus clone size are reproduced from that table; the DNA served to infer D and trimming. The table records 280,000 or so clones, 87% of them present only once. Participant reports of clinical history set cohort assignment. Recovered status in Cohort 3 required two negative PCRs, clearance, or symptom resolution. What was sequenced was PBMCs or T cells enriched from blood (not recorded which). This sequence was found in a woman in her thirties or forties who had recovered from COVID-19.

CDR3 coding DNA: TGTGCCAGCAGCTTAGGAGCGGGAGATACGCAGTATTTT. Its protein product is CASSLGAGDTQYF. The genes are TRBV11-2 and TRBJ2-3; D is perhaps TRBD2 (6 bases). Germline-derived CDR1 and CDR2 are SGHAT and FQNNGV. The CDR3 has 13 residues. Trimming removed 1 base at V and 5 bases at J, with 7 bases between. Together with reference TRBV11-2 and TRBJ2-3, the CDR3 gives the full variable domain: EAGVAQSPRYKIIEKRQSVAFWCNPISGHATLYWYQQILGQGPKLLIQFQNNGVVDDSQLPKDRFSAERLKGVDSTLKIQPAKLEDSAVYLCASSLGAGDTQYFGPGTRLTVL.